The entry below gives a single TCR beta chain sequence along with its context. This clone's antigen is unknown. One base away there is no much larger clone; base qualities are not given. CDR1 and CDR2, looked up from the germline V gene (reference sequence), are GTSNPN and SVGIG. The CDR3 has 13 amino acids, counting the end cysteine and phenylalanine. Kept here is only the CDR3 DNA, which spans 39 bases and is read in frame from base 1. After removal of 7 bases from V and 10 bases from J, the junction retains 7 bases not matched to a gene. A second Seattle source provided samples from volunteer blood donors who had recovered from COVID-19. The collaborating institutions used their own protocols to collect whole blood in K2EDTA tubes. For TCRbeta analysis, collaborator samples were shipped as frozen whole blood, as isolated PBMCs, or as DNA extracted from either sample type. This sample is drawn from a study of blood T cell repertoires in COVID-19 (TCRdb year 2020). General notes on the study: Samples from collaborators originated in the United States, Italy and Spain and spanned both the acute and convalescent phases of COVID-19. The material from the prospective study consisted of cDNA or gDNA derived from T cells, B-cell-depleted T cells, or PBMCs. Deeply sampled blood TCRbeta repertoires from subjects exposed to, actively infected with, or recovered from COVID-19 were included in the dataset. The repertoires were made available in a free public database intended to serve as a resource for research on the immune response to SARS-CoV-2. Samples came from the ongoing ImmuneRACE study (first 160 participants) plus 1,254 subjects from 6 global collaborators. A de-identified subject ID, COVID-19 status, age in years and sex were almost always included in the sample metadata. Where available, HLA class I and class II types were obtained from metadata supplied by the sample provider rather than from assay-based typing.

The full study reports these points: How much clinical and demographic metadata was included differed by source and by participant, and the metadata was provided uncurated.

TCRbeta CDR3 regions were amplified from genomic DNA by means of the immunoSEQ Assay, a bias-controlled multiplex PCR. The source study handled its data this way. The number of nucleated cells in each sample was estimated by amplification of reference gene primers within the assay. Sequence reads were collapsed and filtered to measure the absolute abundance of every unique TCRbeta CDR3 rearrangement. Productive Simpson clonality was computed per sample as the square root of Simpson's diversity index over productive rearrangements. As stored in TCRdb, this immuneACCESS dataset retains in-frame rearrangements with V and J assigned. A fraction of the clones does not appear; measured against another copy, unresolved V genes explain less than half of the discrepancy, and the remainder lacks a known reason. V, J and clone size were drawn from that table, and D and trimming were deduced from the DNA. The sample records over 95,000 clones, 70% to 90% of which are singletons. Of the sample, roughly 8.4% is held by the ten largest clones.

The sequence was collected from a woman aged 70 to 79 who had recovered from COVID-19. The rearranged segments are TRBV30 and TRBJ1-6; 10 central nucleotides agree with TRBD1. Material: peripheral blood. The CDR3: CALGQGIQSPLHF. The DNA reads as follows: TGTGCCTTGGGACAGGGGATCCAATCACCCCTCCACTTT.